The subject of this entry is one T cell receptor beta chain. Its antigen is unidentified. Profiling relied on immunoSEQ multiplex PCR, and the TCRdb table lists in-frame clones only, not all of them. The table has more than 300,000 clones, more than 65% seen once; the top ten hold about 6.3%. Per the germline V gene, CDR1 is MNHEY and CDR2 is SVGAGI. The CDR3 has 13 amino acids. The germline V and J ends were trimmed by 6 bases and 0 bases, with 8 bases remaining between them. The data stem from a study of cytotoxic CD8 clonotypes in ibrutinib-treated CLL. Study overall: Within the patient group, ten to twelve were relapsed/refractory and some 16 treatment-naive, and around 18 were IGHV unmutated. Sequencing produced an average of about 280,000 productive templates and tens of thousands of productive rearrangements per sample.

Study results and caveats: Few clonotypes were public, and these shrank or held steady under treatment. Clonality, elevated at ibrutinib response, dropped back toward baseline at progression.

This clonotype was sampled from a human donor with chronic lymphocytic leukemia. The J gene is TRBJ2-5, the V gene TRBV6-5; unclear D gene. Sample: PBMCs, taken before ibrutinib treatment. DNA for the CDR3: TGTGCCAGCAGACCATTGTACCAAGAGACCCAGTACTTC. Translation: CASRPLYQETQYF.